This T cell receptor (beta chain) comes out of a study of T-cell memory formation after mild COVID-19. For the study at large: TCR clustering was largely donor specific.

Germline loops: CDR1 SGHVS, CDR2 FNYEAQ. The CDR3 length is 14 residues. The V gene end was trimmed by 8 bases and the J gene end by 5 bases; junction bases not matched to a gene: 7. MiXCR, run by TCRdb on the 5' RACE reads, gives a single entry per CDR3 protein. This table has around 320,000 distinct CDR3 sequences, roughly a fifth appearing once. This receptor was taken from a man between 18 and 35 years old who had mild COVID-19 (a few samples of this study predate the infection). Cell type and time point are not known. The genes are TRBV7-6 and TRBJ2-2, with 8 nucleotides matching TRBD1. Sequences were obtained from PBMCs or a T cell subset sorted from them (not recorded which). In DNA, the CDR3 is TGTGCCAGCCACCTAACAGGGGGTACCGGGGAGCTGTTTTTT. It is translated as CASHLTGGTGELFF.